These T cell receptor beta chains were read from a single sample in a study of blood T cell repertoires in COVID-19. TCRdb's copy holds only in-frame clones and misses some; the assay was immunoSEQ multiplex PCR. The table records just over 300,000 clones, around 87% of them present only once. The sequenced material came from peripheral blood. The source of these receptors is a man younger than 35 with active or convalescent COVID-19. The CDR3 runs from the conserved cysteine through the conserved F or W. A D gene is named only where the DNA matches it firmly. Clone size is stated in some rows and not others, as once, few, many or a class when expanded.

j_call: TRBJ2-7; v_call: TRBV4-1; clone_size: few; d_call: -; cdr3_aa: CASSQDRIPASYEQYF; cdr3_nt: TGCGCCAGCAGCCAAGATAGGATACCGGCTAGCTACGAGCAGTACTTC
j_call: TRBJ2-7; v_call: TRBV19; clone_size: -; d_call: TRBD1; cdr3_aa: CASSRQGSSYEQYF; cdr3_nt: TGTGCCAGTAGTCGACAGGGTAGTTCCTACGAGCAGTACTTC
j_call: TRBJ2-7; v_call: TRBV6-6; clone_size: -; d_call: TRBD2; cdr3_aa: CASSYSATSVREQYF; cdr3_nt: TGTGCCAGCAGTTACTCAGCGACTAGCGTCCGGGAGCAGTACTTC
j_call: TRBJ1-2; v_call: TRBV4-2; clone_size: -; d_call: TRBD1; cdr3_aa: CASSQGTRDRDYGYTF; cdr3_nt: TGTGCCAGCAGCCAAGGGACTAGGGACAGGGACTATGGCTACACCTTC
j_call: TRBJ2-2; v_call: TRBV27; clone_size: -; d_call: -; cdr3_aa: CASSLFFSFGSEAGELFF; cdr3_nt: TGTGCCAGCAGTTTGTTCTTTTCTTTTGGGAGTGAGGCCGGGGAGCTGTTTTTT
j_call: TRBJ1-2; v_call: TRBV3-1/TRBV3-2; clone_size: once; d_call: -; cdr3_aa: CASSQADYGYTF; cdr3_nt: TGTGCCAGCAGCCAAGCTGACTATGGCTACACCTTC
j_call: TRBJ1-2; v_call: TRBV6-1; clone_size: once; d_call: -; cdr3_aa: CASSQAPGYYGYTF; cdr3_nt: TGTGCCAGCAGTCAAGCCCCAGGGTACTATGGCTACACCTTC
j_call: TRBJ1-3; v_call: TRBV28; clone_size: -; d_call: -; cdr3_aa: CASSIINSGNTIYF; cdr3_nt: TGTGCCAGCAGTATAATAAATTCCGGAAACACCATATATTTT
j_call: TRBJ2-7; v_call: TRBV11-1; clone_size: -; d_call: TRBD2; cdr3_aa: CASSLIAGGSYEQYF; cdr3_nt: TGTGCCAGCAGCTTAATAGCGGGAGGCTCCTACGAGCAGTACTTC
j_call: TRBJ1-1; v_call: TRBV6-6; clone_size: -; d_call: -; cdr3_aa: CASSSRLTGQEAFF; cdr3_nt: TGTGCCAGCAGTTCCCGGCTCACAGGACAAGAAGCTTTCTTT
j_call: TRBJ1-1; v_call: TRBV5-1; clone_size: -; d_call: TRBD1; cdr3_aa: CASSLMGQTLNTEAFF; cdr3_nt: TGCGCCAGCAGCTTGATGGGACAGACTCTGAACACTGAAGCTTTCTTT
j_call: TRBJ2-1; v_call: TRBV7-8; clone_size: -; d_call: TRBD2; cdr3_aa: CASSPLGSGGWNEQFF; cdr3_nt: TGTGCCAGCAGCCCACTGGGTAGCGGGGGCTGGAATGAGCAGTTCTTC
j_call: TRBJ2-2; v_call: TRBV6-1; clone_size: -; d_call: -; cdr3_aa: CASSDNGVSGELFF; cdr3_nt: TGTGCCAGCAGTGATAACGGGGTGAGCGGGGAGCTGTTTTTT
j_call: TRBJ1-2; v_call: TRBV27; clone_size: -; d_call: TRBD1; cdr3_aa: CASRWTGPSYGYTF; cdr3_nt: TGTGCCAGCAGATGGACAGGCCCATCGTATGGCTACACCTTC
j_call: TRBJ1-1; v_call: TRBV28; clone_size: once; d_call: -; cdr3_aa: CASSFPRGGMNTEAFF; cdr3_nt: TGTGCCAGCAGTTTCCCCCGGGGGGGAATGAACACTGAAGCTTTCTTT
j_call: TRBJ1-2; v_call: TRBV7-2; clone_size: -; d_call: -; cdr3_aa: CASSHEGEERNYGYTF; cdr3_nt: TGTGCCAGCAGCCACGAAGGAGAGGAGAGGAACTATGGCTACACCTTC
j_call: TRBJ2-1; v_call: TRBV28; clone_size: once; d_call: -; cdr3_aa: CASSPDREDNEQFF; cdr3_nt: TGTGCCAGCAGCCCCGACAGGGAGGACAATGAGCAGTTCTTC
j_call: TRBJ1-5; v_call: TRBV6-5; clone_size: once; d_call: TRBD1; cdr3_aa: CASSNGGQDYQPQHF; cdr3_nt: TGTGCCAGCAGTAACGGGGGACAGGACTATCAGCCCCAGCATTTT
j_call: TRBJ2-3; v_call: TRBV5-1; clone_size: -; d_call: TRBD2; cdr3_aa: CASSASGGDTDTQYF; cdr3_nt: TGCGCCAGCAGCGCAAGCGGGGGGGACACAGATACGCAGTATTTT
j_call: TRBJ2-7; v_call: TRBV27; clone_size: -; d_call: -; cdr3_aa: CASSLWGAGQYEQYF; cdr3_nt: TGTGCCAGCAGTTTATGGGGAGCGGGTCAATACGAGCAGTACTTC
j_call: TRBJ2-5; v_call: TRBV6-2/TRBV6-3; clone_size: -; d_call: -; cdr3_aa: CASSYGLVANFQETQYF; cdr3_nt: TGTGCCAGCAGTTATGGTTTGGTAGCGAACTTCCAAGAGACCCAGTACTTC
j_call: TRBJ1-3; v_call: TRBV7-8; clone_size: -; d_call: -; cdr3_aa: CASSLAIGSGNTIYF; cdr3_nt: TGTGCCAGCAGCTTAGCCATCGGCTCTGGAAACACCATATATTTT
j_call: TRBJ1-2; v_call: TRBV10-3; clone_size: -; d_call: TRBD1; cdr3_aa: CAINEGTGSGYTF; cdr3_nt: TGTGCCATCAATGAGGGGACAGGGAGTGGCTACACCTTC
j_call: TRBJ2-1; v_call: TRBV19; clone_size: -; d_call: -; cdr3_aa: CASSVQALSYNEQFF; cdr3_nt: TGTGCCAGTAGTGTACAGGCACTCTCCTACAATGAGCAGTTCTTC
j_call: TRBJ2-1; v_call: TRBV10-1; clone_size: -; d_call: TRBD2; cdr3_aa: CATSFGTSGSAVDNEQFF; cdr3_nt: TGCGCCACTTCGTTCGGGACTAGCGGGAGTGCGGTCGACAATGAGCAGTTCTTC
j_call: TRBJ1-1; v_call: TRBV18; clone_size: few; d_call: -; cdr3_aa: CASSPSPANTEAFF; cdr3_nt: TGTGCCAGCTCCCCCAGTCCCGCGAACACTGAAGCTTTCTTT
j_call: TRBJ2-2; v_call: TRBV28; clone_size: -; d_call: -; cdr3_aa: CASSSQDRSNTGELFF; cdr3_nt: TGTGCCAGCAGTTCCCAGGACAGATCGAACACCGGGGAGCTGTTTTTT
j_call: TRBJ2-4; v_call: TRBV29-1; clone_size: -; d_call: -; cdr3_aa: CSAIQRLAKNIQYF; cdr3_nt: TGCAGCGCGATTCAGCGGTTAGCCAAAAACATTCAGTACTTC
j_call: TRBJ1-6; v_call: TRBV4-1; clone_size: -; d_call: TRBD1; cdr3_aa: CASSHLPSGQGYNSPLHF; cdr3_nt: TGCGCCAGCAGCCATTTACCGTCGGGACAGGGATATAATTCACCCCTCCACTTT
j_call: TRBJ2-1; v_call: TRBV28; clone_size: -; d_call: -; cdr3_aa: CASGLNEQFF; cdr3_nt: TGTGCCAGCGGGCTCAATGAGCAGTTCTTC
j_call: TRBJ1-1; v_call: TRBV6-2/TRBV6-3; clone_size: -; d_call: TRBD1; cdr3_aa: CASRPRQGRHTEAFF; cdr3_nt: TGTGCCAGCAGACCTCGACAGGGGCGTCATACTGAAGCTTTCTTT
j_call: TRBJ2-1; v_call: TRBV7-8; clone_size: -; d_call: -; cdr3_aa: CASTHGNEQFF; cdr3_nt: TGTGCCAGCACCCACGGGAATGAGCAGTTCTTC
j_call: TRBJ1-1; v_call: TRBV11-2; clone_size: -; d_call: -; cdr3_aa: CASSSRAQTEAFF; cdr3_nt: TGTGCCAGCAGCTCCAGGGCCCAGACTGAAGCTTTCTTT
j_call: TRBJ1-1; v_call: TRBV12-3/TRBV12-4; clone_size: -; d_call: -; cdr3_aa: CASSLGAYTEAFF; cdr3_nt: TGTGCCAGCAGTTTGGGGGCCTACACTGAAGCTTTCTTT
j_call: TRBJ1-5; v_call: TRBV28; clone_size: -; d_call: -; cdr3_aa: CASRGPGGQPQHF; cdr3_nt: TGTGCCAGCAGGGGCCCTGGAGGGCAGCCCCAGCATTTT
j_call: TRBJ1-2; v_call: TRBV12-3/TRBV12-4; clone_size: once; d_call: -; cdr3_aa: CASSPFQTGGYTF; cdr3_nt: TGTGCCAGCAGCCCCTTTCAAACAGGAGGCTACACCTTC
j_call: TRBJ2-1; v_call: TRBV7-6; clone_size: -; d_call: -; cdr3_aa: CASSVDWVSYNEQFF; cdr3_nt: TGTGCCAGCAGCGTCGACTGGGTCTCCTACAATGAGCAGTTCTTC
j_call: TRBJ2-5; v_call: TRBV9; clone_size: -; d_call: -; cdr3_aa: CASSVVSSGGSETQYF; cdr3_nt: TGTGCCAGCAGCGTAGTAAGTTCGGGGGGCAGTGAGACCCAGTACTTC
j_call: TRBJ1-2; v_call: TRBV28; clone_size: -; d_call: TRBD1; cdr3_aa: CASRPGQGDGYTF; cdr3_nt: TGTGCCAGCAGGCCGGGACAGGGGGATGGCTACACCTTC